The TCR beta chain described here comes from a study of beta chain features in type 1 diabetes. Study-level information: In age, gender and cell yields, patients were similar to healthy donors. Study outcomes and limitations: Moderate but significant shortening of TCRB CDR3s was recorded in all four CD4+ subsets from Type 1 diabetes patients.

By way of CD45RO/CCR7/CD25/CD127/CD95/CD27, the CD4+ regulatory, stem cell-like memory, central memory and naive cells were sorted. Over 95% purity was reached by all sorted populations. Per germline, CDR1 KGHSH and CDR2 LQKENI. CDR3 length: 12 residues. V was cut by 2 bases and J by 8 bases, with 7 bases left in between. Notes on this clone: The target antigen is unknown.

The study reverse transcribed the entire isolated RNA, so it sequenced expressed TCRB transcripts. The average output of naive, central memory and regulatory T cell samples was around 3.5 million reads. Data came from immunoSEQ multiplex PCR; TCRdb stores just in-frame clones and leaves some out. This table holds about 240,000 clones, roughly 14% found once. The clonotype originates from a man aged 30-40 years with type 1 diabetes. Input material: naive CD4+ T cells from blood. The chain joins TRBV18 to TRBJ2-1, with a possible D match to TRBD1 (6 bases). The CDR3 protein is CASSPEGDEQFF. CDR3 nucleotide sequence: TGTGCCAGCTCACCAGAGGGGGATGAGCAGTTCTTC.